One sample yielded the 27 T cell receptor beta chains listed below, sequenced in a study of blood T cell repertoires in COVID-19. Libraries were prepared by immunoSEQ multiplex PCR; TCRdb keeps only in-frame clonotypes and omits some of them. The sample records under 150,000 clones, roughly four fifths being singletons. The sequencing sample was made of peripheral blood. These receptors came from a human donor in a cohort sampled during active COVID-19.

The rearrangement uses TRBV9 and TRBJ1-1, with 7 bases that match TRBD1. CDR3 length: 14 amino acids. Germline-derived CDR1 and CDR2 are SGDLS and YYNGEE. The trim removed 0 bases at V and 8 bases at J, leaving 7 bases unmatched. The chain's CDR3 is CASSVDPGQREAFF. The CDR3 region has the DNA TGTGCCAGCAGCGTAGACCCGGGACAGCGGGAAGCTTTCTTT.

The chain carries TRBV1 and TRBJ2-5; TRBD2, as called in the table, went unchecked against the DNA. TRBV1 is given as a pseudogene. This CDR3 is built from 15 residues. CDR3 amino acids: CTSSPSPGTQETQYF. In nucleotides, the CDR3 is TGCACCAGCAGCCCATCACCGGGTACGCAAGAGACCCAGTACTTC.

V is TRBV5-1 and J is TRBJ2-1; 11 bases agree with TRBD2. The ends lost 3 bases at V and 5 bases at J; junction bases unmatched: 7. CDR1 SGHRS and CDR2 YFSETQ come from the germline V gene. This CDR3 has 16 amino acids. The chain's CDR3 is CASSSLTSGAHNEQFF. The DNA for the CDR3 is TGCGCCAGCAGCTCCCTGACTAGCGGGGCCCACAATGAGCAGTTCTTC.

The sample holds a few counts of this clone. This chain connects TRBV4-1 to TRBJ2-7; 7 bases are a match to TRBD1. There are 14 residues in the CDR3. Germline CDR1 MGHRA, CDR2 YSYEKL. J was trimmed by 1 base and V by 4 bases; bases with no gene match: 4. Written as DNA, the CDR3 is TGCGCCAGCAGCCTGGGGGACAGTTCCTACGAGCAGTACTTC. Amino acids: CASSLGDSSYEQYF.

The chain employs TRBV7-3 and TRBJ1-6; 7 bases align to TRBD1. The J segment lost 4 bases and the V segment lost 2 bases, leaving 5 bases of the junction unmatched. This CDR3 comprises 16 residues. CDR1 is SGHTA, CDR2 FQGTGA, per germline. DNA for the CDR3: TGTGCCAGCAGCTTATCGCCAGGGGGATATAATTCACCCCTCCACTTT. Amino acids: CASSLSPGGYNSPLHF.

This clone was counted a few times. V usage is TRBV29-1 and J usage is TRBJ2-6; D is unclear. Germline lookup yields CDR1 SQVTM and CDR2 ANQGSEA. V lost 5 bases and J lost 2, with 13 bases in between. The CDR3 spans 15 residues. CDR3 protein: CSVSAATAGANVLTF. The CDR3 DNA sequence: TGCAGCGTTTCGGCGGCCACTGCTGGGGCCAACGTCCTGACTTTC.

V gene TRBV6-5 combines with J gene TRBJ1-3, with D unresolved. The germline V and J ends were trimmed by 6 bases and 4 bases, with 16 bases remaining between them. This CDR3 region has 15 residues. Germline V gene lookup returns CDR1 MNHEY and CDR2 SVGAGI. The CDR3 region has the DNA TGTGCCAGCAGCCTCCGGAGGGCATGGGGAAACACCATATATTTT. Protein sequence: CASSLRRAWGNTIYF.

The V call is TRBV20-1, the J call TRBJ2-3; TRBD2 agrees at 8 bases. CDR1 is DFQATT, CDR2 SNEGSKA, per germline (reference sequence). The CDR3 sequence is 17 residues long. Germline trimming cut 3 bases from V and 2 bases from J; bases unmatched to any gene: 13. CDR3 loop: CSASDPRTGGATDTQYF. CDR3 bases: TGCAGTGCTAGTGACCCTCGAACCGGGGGGGCCACAGATACGCAGTATTTT.

The chain has TRBV7-2 and TRBJ2-1; TRBD2 might be the D (6 bases). This CDR3 contains 15 residues. V lost 4 bases, J lost 1 base, and 11 bases lay in between. The germline V gene encodes CDR1 SGHTA and CDR2 FQGNSA. The CDR3 reads CASSSRRESYNEQFF. As DNA, the CDR3 is TGTGCCAGCAGCTCTCGGCGGGAATCCTACAATGAGCAGTTCTTC.

Here the CDR3 reads CASTPFGNTIYF. The CDR3 DNA reads TGTGCCAGCACCCCTTTTGGAAACACCATATATTTT. The V gene is TRBV12-3 or TRBV12-4, the J gene TRBJ1-3; D gene unclear. The CDR3 loop spans 12 amino acids. V lost 7 bases, J lost 3 bases, and 7 bases lay in between.

This chain connects TRBV9 to TRBJ2-4; no firm D call. This CDR3 is 13 amino acids long. With 0 bases removed from V and 6 bases from J, the gap between germline ends came to 7 bases. Germline V gene lookup returns CDR1 SGDLS and CDR2 YYNGEE. This chain's CDR3 is CASSVDNGNIQYF. The CDR3 DNA reads TGTGCCAGCAGCGTAGATAACGGAAACATTCAGTACTTC.

This clone was seen more than once but under ten times. The gene calls are TRBV6-2 or TRBV6-3 and TRBJ2-2, with 15 bases that match TRBD2. Germline V CDR1 and CDR2: MNHEY, SVGEGT. This CDR3 is built from 19 residues. The J segment lost 0 bases and the V segment lost 4 bases, leaving 6 bases of the junction unmatched. DNA of the CDR3: TGTGCCAGCAGTTCTCCGGGACTAGCGGGGGGTACGAACACCGGGGAGCTGTTTTTT. It codes for CASSSPGLAGGTNTGELFF.

In this sample, this clone turned up once. The J gene is TRBJ1-1, the V gene TRBV6-5, with 8 bases identical to TRBD1. From germline, CDR1 is MNHEY and CDR2 SVGAGI. This CDR3 is 12 amino acids long. The ends lost 10 bases at V and 5 bases at J; junction bases unmatched: 6. CDR3 DNA sequence: TGTGCCATCGACAGGGGAACAACTGAAGCTTTCTTT. Residues: CAIDRGTTEAFF.

The rearrangement links TRBV7-9 to TRBJ1-1; unclear D gene. The CDR3 sequence is 9 residues long. Germline CDR1 SEHNR, CDR2 FQNEAQ (reference sequence). V gave up 8 bases and J gave up 7 bases, with 5 bases separating them. As DNA, the CDR3 is TGTGCCAGCCCAGGTGAAGCTTTCTTT. Encoded protein: CASPGEAFF.

This clone was seen only a few times. The chain employs TRBV5-5 and TRBJ2-3, with 7 bases that match TRBD1. The CDR3 sequence is 16 residues long. J gave up 1 base and V 3 bases, and 8 bases lay outside the gene matches. Germline V gene data show CDR1 as SGHKS and CDR2 as YYEKEE (reference sequence). CDR3: CASSSTGYLRTDTQYF. CDR3 coding DNA: TGTGCCAGCAGCTCGACAGGGTACCTTCGCACAGATACGCAGTATTTT.

V gene TRBV27 combines with J gene TRBJ2-3; D gene unclear. Germline V gives CDR1 MNHEY, CDR2 SMNVEV (reference sequence). Trimming took off 2 bases at V and 5 bases at J, with 5 bases between the two ends. The CDR3 covers 12 residues. CDR3 sequence: CASSLIGDTQYF. Written as DNA, the CDR3 is TGTGCCAGCAGTTTAATCGGAGATACGCAGTATTTT.

The rearrangement links TRBV9 to TRBJ2-3; D is unclear. This CDR3 has 15 amino acids. Germline values: CDR1 SGDLS, CDR2 YYNGEE. Trimming left V 0 bases short and J 4 bases short, with 12 bases between. This CDR3 reads CASSVVPRMADTQYF. DNA for the CDR3: TGTGCCAGCAGCGTAGTCCCTAGAATGGCAGATACGCAGTATTTT. The full variable domain, with the rest looked up from reference TRBV9 and TRBJ2-3, is DSGVTQTPKHLITATGQRVTLRCSPRSGDLSVYWYQQSLDQGLQFLIQYYNGEERAKGNILERFSAQQFPDLHSELNLSSLELGDSALYFCASSVVPRMADTQYFGPGTRLTVL.

The chain joins TRBV7-8 to TRBJ2-2; D possibly corresponds to TRBD1 (5 bases). The CDR3 runs to 12 residues. Germline V gene lookup returns CDR1 SGHVS and CDR2 FQNEAQ. V lost 8 bases and J 6 bases, leaving 10 bases between the germline ends. CDR3 amino acids: CASREGAGELFF. Here the CDR3 DNA reads TGTGCCAGCCGAGAAGGGGCCGGGGAGCTGTTTTTT.

The rearrangement joins TRBV12-2 to TRBJ2-2; the D call in the table, TRBD1, was not verified against the DNA. TRBV12-2 is a documented pseudogene. The CDR3 extends over 14 amino acids. The CDR3 region is CASRSRASTGELFF. The CDR3 bases are TGTGCAAGTCGCTCCAGGGCCTCCACGGGGGAGCTGTTTTTT.

The rearrangement uses TRBV5-3 and TRBJ1-2; a possible D gene is TRBD1 (5 bases). TRBV5-3 is flagged as an ORF with uncertain function. With 3 bases removed from V and 11 bases from J, the gap between germline ends came to 14 bases. The CDR3 runs to 12 residues. CDR3 DNA sequence: TGTGCCAGAAGCTCGGCGGGACGCGGATACACCTTC. Its translation: CARSSAGRGYTF.

The chain employs TRBV6-5 and TRBJ2-4; 9 bases are shared with TRBD2. CDR3 length: 15 residues. The germline gives CDR1 MNHEY, CDR2 SVGAGI. V gave up 5 bases and J gave up 5 bases; unmatched junction bases: 7. This CDR3 reads CASSTLAGAQNIQYF. In DNA, the CDR3 is TGTGCCAGCAGTACCTTAGCGGGGGCGCAAAACATTCAGTACTTC.

V usage is TRBV7-9 and J usage is TRBJ2-7; 9 bases agree with TRBD1. Germline CDR1 reads SEHNR; CDR2 reads FQNEAQ (reference sequence). This CDR3 contains 14 residues. After removal of 1 base from V and 5 bases from J, the junction contained 3 bases not matched to a gene. The CDR3 spells CASSLDRGLNEQYF. As DNA, the CDR3 is TGTGCCAGCAGCTTAGACAGGGGGCTAAACGAGCAGTACTTC.

The V call is TRBV10-3, the J call TRBJ1-1; maybe TRBD1 (6 bases). Trimming left V 8 bases short and J 1 base short, with 11 bases between. In germline, CDR1 is ENHRY, CDR2 SYGVKD. The length of the CDR3 is 13 residues. In DNA, the CDR3 is TGTGCCATCCGAGGGGGGGCGAACACTGAAGCTTTCTTT. This translates into CAIRGGANTEAFF.

CDR3 in amino acids: CASSAPDRPSGNTIYF. The DNA for the CDR3 is TGTGCCAGCAGCGCCCCTGACAGGCCCTCTGGAAACACCATATATTTT. J is TRBJ1-3 and V is TRBV9; the D gene is possibly TRBD1 (6 bases). V lost 3 bases, J lost 0 bases, and 13 bases lay in between. Germline V gene data show CDR1 as SGDLS and CDR2 as YYNGEE. This CDR3 region has 16 residues.

CDR3 loop: CASSSGDYGYTF. In DNA, the CDR3 is TGTGCCAGTAGTTCGGGTGACTATGGCTACACCTTC. V gene TRBV19 combines with J gene TRBJ1-2; D gene uncertain. Trimming removed 5 bases at V and 3 bases at J, with 7 bases between. Per the germline V gene, CDR1 is LNHDA and CDR2 is SQIVND (reference sequence). There are 12 residues in the CDR3. Combining the CDR3 with reference TRBV19 and TRBJ1-2 gives the whole variable domain DGGITQSPKYLFRKEGQNVTLSCEQNLNHDAMYWYRQDPGQGLRLIYYSQIVNDFQKGDIAEGYSVSREKKESFPLTVTSAQKNPTAFYLCASSSGDYGYTFGSGTRLTVV.

The V and J genes are TRBV29-1 and TRBJ2-1; D remains unclear. Germline-derived CDR1 and CDR2 are SQVTM and ANQGSEA. The CDR3 contains 11 residues. Trimming stripped 0 bases from V and 8 bases from J, with 5 bases between. CDR3 nucleotide sequence: TGCAGCGTTGAAGATCGTCATGAGCAGTTCTTC. This sequence encodes CSVEDRHEQFF.

The V gene is TRBV6-1, the J gene TRBJ1-1, with 9 bases that match TRBD1. J gave up 0 bases and V 0 bases, and 5 bases lay outside the gene matches. The CDR3 consists of 17 residues. Germline lookup yields CDR1 MNHNS and CDR2 SASEGT. CDR3 region: CASSEAWTGALNTEAFF. CDR3 nucleotide sequence: TGTGCCAGCAGTGAAGCTTGGACAGGGGCCTTGAACACTGAAGCTTTCTTT.